These T cell receptor beta chains were read from a single sample in a study of shared clonotypes between healthy human individuals. Clones were sequenced by immunoSEQ multiplex PCR, and TCRdb holds only the in-frame ones, with some missing. The sample has about 2.3 million clones; approximately 93% are singletons. The sequenced sample consisted of naive CD4+ T cells from PBMCs. The receptors stem from a man in his late teens or twenties in good health. Some clones in this sample may be carry-over from other donors' samples. Each CDR3 is given with its conserved first and last residue. A D gene is named only where the DNA matches it firmly. Clone size is shown for a subset of rows, as once, few, many or a class of expanded clone.

clone_size,d_call,v_call,j_call,cdr3_nt,cdr3_aa
NA,TRBD2,TRBV5-1,TRBJ2-1,TGCGCCAGCAGCACGGGACTAGCGGTCAATGAGCAGTTCTTC,CASSTGLAVNEQFF
NA,NA,TRBV5-4,TRBJ2-2,TGTGCCAGCAGCTTCGGGCAGAACACCGGGGAGCTGTTTTTT,CASSFGQNTGELFF
NA,NA,TRBV5-6,TRBJ1-4,TGTGCCAGCAGCTCAGGGCGAACTAATGGAAAACTGTTTTTT,CASSSGRTNGKLFF
NA,NA,TRBV5-1,TRBJ1-2,TGCGCCAGCAGCTTGCAAAGCCCAGATTATAACTATGGCTACACCTTC,CASSLQSPDYNYGYTF
NA,NA,TRBV6-5,TRBJ1-5,TGTGCCAGCAGACCCTTGGTGGGAAGGAATCAGCCCCAGCATTTT,CASRPLVGRNQPQHF
NA,TRBD1,TRBV2,TRBJ1-1,TGTGCCAGCAGCCCGACAGGGGGGCCGAACACTGAAGCTTTCTTT,CASSPTGGPNTEAFF
NA,TRBD1,TRBV18,TRBJ1-3,TGTGCCAGCTCTGAGGGACAGGGGGCTTCCTCTGGAAACACCATATATTTT,CASSEGQGASSGNTIYF
once,TRBD2,TRBV29-1,TRBJ2-5,TGCAGCCCCCCGCGACTAGCGGGAGAGTCAGAGACCCAGTACTTC,CSPPRLAGESETQYF
NA,NA,TRBV9,TRBJ2-7,TGTGCCAGCAGCGCATGGGACAATTCCTACGAGCAGTACTTC,CASSAWDNSYEQYF
NA,NA,TRBV10-1,TRBJ2-2,TGCGCCAGCAGTGAGTGGACACCGAACACCGGGGAGCTGTTTTTT,CASSEWTPNTGELFF